This T cell receptor (beta chain) appears in the sequencing data of a study of tumor-infiltrating lymphocytes in primary liver carcinoma. Blood RNA originated from unsorted whole blood, with germline DNA additionally extracted. A word on this clonotype: What it recognizes is unknown. At one end, the junction sequence differs from germline, possibly due to a read error.

Overall study results and limits: The 250 largest clones made up significantly more of tumor than blood repertoires (p = 0.039). Lesser overlap characterized tumor-adjacent and tumor-blood pairs relative to tumor region pairs.

With 500 ng total RNA as template and a constant-region primer, TCR beta cDNA was made. Construction of TCR beta libraries relied on three successive nested multiplex PCR rounds employing slightly modified ARM-PCR. In the first two PCR rounds, TRBV1-TRBV30 forward primers were paired with a C-beta reverse primer, and each round lasted roughly 9 cycles. TCRdb re-called the multiplex PCR reads through MiXCR, storing one row per CDR3 protein. Among fewer than 250,000 distinct CDR3 sequences listed, approximately 65% were seen once. Germline V gene data show CDR1 as SGHAT and CDR2 as FQNNGV. CDR3 size: 15 residues.

The sequencing input was peripheral blood. The chain combines TRBV11-2 with TRBJ2-1; D might be TRBD1 or TRBD2, each matching 5 bases. The TCR originated in an older woman with primary liver carcinoma and hepatitis B virus infection. CDR3 DNA sequence: TGTGCCAGCAGCCCCGGGGCAGGCTCCTACAATGAACAGTTCTTC. The encoded protein is CASSPGAGSYNEQFF.